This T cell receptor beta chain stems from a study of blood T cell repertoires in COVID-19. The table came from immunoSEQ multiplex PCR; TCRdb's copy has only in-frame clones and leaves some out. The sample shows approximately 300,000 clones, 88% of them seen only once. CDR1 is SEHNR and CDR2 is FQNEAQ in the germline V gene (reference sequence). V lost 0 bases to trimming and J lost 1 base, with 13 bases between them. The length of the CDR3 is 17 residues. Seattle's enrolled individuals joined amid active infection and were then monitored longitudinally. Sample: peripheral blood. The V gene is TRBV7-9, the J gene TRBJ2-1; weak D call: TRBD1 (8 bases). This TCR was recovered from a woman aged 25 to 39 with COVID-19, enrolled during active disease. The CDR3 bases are TGTGCCAGCAGCTTAGCGGGGGGGACAGGATCCTACAATGAGCAGTTCTTC. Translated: CASSLAGGTGSYNEQFF.